This TCR beta chain stems from a study of T cell repertoires in cytomegalovirus infection (dated by TCRdb to between 2017 and 2020). Broadly, across the study: Donor HLA type was relevant to the analysis, as public TCR beta signatures indicated carriage of CMV infection together with the matching HLA type.

This clonotype was counted a few times. Its cognate antigen has yet to be identified. Per-base quality was not reported, and no clone a single base away is much larger than it. Inclusive of the bounding cysteine and phenylalanine, the CDR3 is 14 residues long. The sequence is cut down to CDR3 DNA, 42 bases in frame from base 1. CDR1 and CDR2 (MNHNS, SASEGT) derive from the germline V gene. After removal of 5 bases from V and 4 bases from J, the junction retains 5 bases not matched to a gene. The study at large found these results: The ex vivo response was dominated by HLA-C-restricted CMV-specific TCR beta clonotypes, which also provided the single most frequent clonotype in two of eight donors. In both this cohort and an independent roughly 350-donor cohort, the cumulative frequency of public TCR beta family members distinguished carriers of CMV infection plus the relevant HLA type.

For sequencing, an Illumina HiSeq 1500 was employed. TCRdb took the public reads, trimmed them with fastp at Q25, ran MiXCR for clone calling and kept in-frame beta chains. Rows with a matching CDR3 protein are joined into one entry that keeps the most common DNA and genes. This sample comprises hundreds of thousands of distinct CDR3 sequences, 11% of them detected only once. The ten largest clones add up to about 9.4% of the sample. The chain couples TRBV6-1 to TRBJ2-3; TRBD1 matches 8 bases in the middle. Sequencing was carried out using PBMCs. The receptor comes from a human donor in good health (CMV status not recorded). Some clones in this sample may be carry-over from other donors' samples. The DNA sequence is as follows: TGTGCCAGCAGTAACAGGGGGAACGCAGATACGCAGTATTTT. Its translation reads: CASSNRGNADTQYF.